This entry lists 20 T cell receptor beta chains sequenced from one sample in a study of yellow fever vaccine responses in identical twins. TCRdb reanalysed the RT-PCR reads using MiXCR and keeps one entry per CDR3 protein. The repertoire has about 2,100 distinct CDR3 sequences, roughly 80% of them found once; the top ten carry over 9.5%. This material consisted of T cells from blood (PBMCs), unsorted or a sorted subset (not recorded which), taken before or after yellow fever vaccination (not recorded which). These TCRs come from a woman aged 18-29 years who received the yellow fever vaccine.

On this clonotype: An end of the junction differs from the germline gene, which may be a read error. The chain employs TRBV7-7 and TRBJ2-2; D is unclear. The CDR3 extends over 12 amino acids. Germline V gene sequence: CDR1 SSHAT, CDR2 FNYEAQ (reference sequence). For the CDR3, the DNA is TGTGCTAGCAGCACCAGAACCGGGGAGCTGTTTTTT. Protein sequence: CASSTRTGELFF.

The chain uses TRBV7-6 and TRBJ1-1; D uncertain. V was shortened by 4 bases and J by 0 bases, with 15 bases between the two germline ends. There are 16 residues in the CDR3. Germline CDR1 SGHVS, CDR2 FNYEAQ. For the CDR3, the DNA is TGTGCCAGCAGCTCTGCTCTTGGCCTTATGAACACTGAAGCTTTCTTT. This encodes CASSSALGLMNTEAFF.

This sequence joins TRBV4-3 and TRBJ2-5; 12 nucleotides line up with TRBD2. The V segment lost 4 bases and the J segment 1 base; nucleotides outside the gene matches: 4. CDR1 is LGHNA, CDR2 YSLEER, per germline. The CDR3 consists of 16 residues. CDR3 loop: CASSRGLAGFQETQYF. The CDR3 DNA reads TGCGCCAGCAGCCGCGGACTAGCGGGATTCCAAGAGACCCAGTACTTC.

As DNA, the CDR3 is TGCGCCAGCAGCCGCCGACAGGGGGCTATGAACACTGAAGCTTTCTTT. Encoded protein: CASSRRQGAMNTEAFF. The chain is built from TRBV4-1 and TRBJ1-1; 10 bases fit TRBD1. CDR3 length: 16 amino acids. Germline V gene data show CDR1 as MGHRA and CDR2 as YSYEKL. Unmatched junction bases numbered 5, after V lost 4 bases and J lost 0 bases.

This rearrangement joins TRBV11-1 to TRBJ2-5, with 7 bases that match TRBD1. This CDR3 spans 15 amino acids. V shed 4 bases, J shed 7 bases, and the junction held 12 bases outside the gene matches. Looked up from germline, CDR1 is SGHAT and CDR2 is FQDESV (reference sequence). CDR3 sequence: CASSSETGIRRTQYF. The CDR3 nucleotides are TGTGCCAGCAGCTCTGAGACAGGGATTCGGAGGACCCAGTACTTC.

The chain is built from TRBV15 and TRBJ2-7; TRBD1 might be the D (6 bases). Germline CDR1 reads LNHNV; CDR2 reads YYDKDF (reference sequence). The V end lost 2 bases, the J end lost 5 bases, and 16 bases lay between the germline ends. The CDR3 is 15 amino acids. The CDR3 region is CATSRRRAEGDEQYF. In nucleotides, the CDR3 is TGTGCCACCAGCAGACGAAGGGCAGAGGGGGACGAGCAGTACTTC. The entire variable domain, with the rest obtained from reference TRBV15 and TRBJ2-7, is as follows: DAMVIQNPRYQVTQFGKPVTLSCSQTLNHNVMYWYQQKSSQAPKLLFHYYDKDFNNEADTPDNFQSRRPNTSFCFLDIRSPGLGDTAMYLCATSRRRAEGDEQYFGPGTRLTVT.

This clonotype has only a few counts. The genes are TRBV7-2 and TRBJ2-1; 8 nucleotides match TRBD2. The germline CDR1 and CDR2 sequences are SGHTA and FQGNSA. The junction had 12 bases not matched to a gene; V was cut back by 0 bases and J by 5 bases. The CDR3 covers 18 residues. CDR3 region: CASSLARSGRWIDNEQFF. The CDR3 DNA is TGTGCCAGCAGCTTAGCGCGGAGCGGGAGATGGATAGACAATGAGCAGTTCTTC.

The rearrangement joins TRBV4-2 to TRBJ1-1; D gene unclear. Germline CDR1 is LGHNA and CDR2 is YNFKEQ. Between the trimmed V and J ends, which lost 4 bases and 2 bases, there was a span of 8 bases. This CDR3 comprises 13 residues. The CDR3 here is CASSPEINTEAFF. The CDR3 region has the DNA TGTGCCAGCAGCCCCGAAATCAACACTGAAGCTTTCTTT.

CDR3 in DNA: TGCAGCGTTGCAGGAGGGGTCGACTCCTCGGAGCAGTTCTTC. Protein product: CSVAGGVDSSEQFF. The chain joins TRBV29-1 to TRBJ2-1, with a tentative D call TRBD2 (6 bases). V was shortened by 4 bases and J by 10 bases, with 20 bases between the two germline ends. CDR3 length equals 14 residues. In germline, CDR1 is SQVTM, CDR2 ANQGSEA.

The chain couples TRBV6-5 to TRBJ1-5; D gene unclear. V was trimmed by 4 bases and J by 4 bases, leaving 17 bases between them. Per the germline V gene, CDR1 is MNHEY and CDR2 is SVGAGI. The length of the CDR3 is 16 residues. The DNA of the CDR3 is TGTGCCAGCAGTTCCGACCCTCCCGAAAGGAATCAGCCCCAGCATTTT. Protein product: CASSSDPPERNQPQHF.

V and J are TRBV5-1 and TRBJ2-7, with D perhaps matching TRBD2 (6 bases). CDR1 and CDR2 from the germline V gene are SGHRS and YFSETQ. Trimming removed 3 bases from V and 2 bases from J, with 12 bases in between. The CDR3 runs to 14 residues. The CDR3: CASSSGGAAYEQYF. CDR3 nucleotide sequence: TGCGCCAGCAGCTCCGGGGGTGCGGCCTACGAGCAGTACTTC.

The rearrangement joins TRBV11-1 to TRBJ2-2, with no clear D. Germline CDR1 SGHAT, CDR2 FQDESV (reference sequence). CDR3 length: 15 residues. V was clipped by 5 bases and J by 6 bases, with 16 bases between them. The CDR3 region has the DNA TGTGCCAGCAGCGCCGGGCCATCGTTCCCCGGGGAGCTGTTTTTT. This codes for CASSAGPSFPGELFF.

The chain has TRBV11-2 and TRBJ2-7; the D gene is possibly TRBD2 (5 bases). V was clipped by 0 bases and J by 5 bases, with 11 bases between them. The CDR3 is 14 residues long. CDR1 and CDR2 from the germline V gene are SGHAT and FQNNGV. DNA of the CDR3: TGTGCCAGCAGCTTAGAAGCCGGGGATGACGAGCAGTACTTC. Its protein is CASSLEAGDDEQYF.

The chain has TRBV2 and TRBJ2-1; maybe TRBD1 (5 bases). Germline V gene sequence: CDR1 SNHLY, CDR2 FYNNEI. CDR3 length: 13 amino acids. With 2 bases removed from V and 6 bases from J, the gap between germline ends came to 8 bases. As DNA, the CDR3 is TGTGCCAGCAGTGAATTCAGGGCCAATGAGCAGTTCTTC. Translated: CASSEFRANEQFF.

The chain is built from TRBV15 and TRBJ1-1; 7 nucleotides line up with TRBD1. The ends lost 7 bases at V and 6 bases at J; junction bases unmatched: 11. This CDR3 contains 14 residues. The germline V gene encodes CDR1 LNHNV and CDR2 YYDKDF (reference sequence). The CDR3 here is CATIGYRGVSEAFF. CDR3 in DNA: TGTGCCACCATCGGATACAGGGGAGTTTCTGAAGCTTTCTTT.

CDR3 in DNA: TGTGCCAGCAGCCCGGGACAGGACACAGATACGCAGTATTTT. It yields the protein CASSPGQDTDTQYF. The gene calls are TRBV13 and TRBJ2-3, with TRBD1 matching over 8 bases. J was trimmed by 2 bases and V by 5 bases; bases with no gene match: 3. Germline V gene data show CDR1 as PRHDT and CDR2 as FYEKMQ (reference sequence). There are 14 residues in the CDR3. Variable domain in full (rest from reference TRBV13 and TRBJ2-3): AAGVIQSPRHLIKEKRETATLKCYPIPRHDTVYWYQQGPGQDPQFLISFYEKMQSDKGSIPDRFSAQQFSDYHSELNMSSLELGDSALYFCASSPGQDTDTQYFGPGTRLTVL.

The rearrangement links TRBV28 to TRBJ2-5; D remains ambiguous. The germline V and J ends were trimmed by 3 bases and 4 bases, with 15 bases remaining between them. There are 15 residues in the CDR3. Germline values: CDR1 MDHEN, CDR2 SYDVKM. CDR3 DNA: TGTGCCAGCAGTTTGGGAACGAGTATACTAGAGACCCAGTACTTC. Its translation is CASSLGTSILETQYF.

V and J are TRBV2 and TRBJ1-1; D might be TRBD1 (5 bases). Germline CDR1 SNHLY, CDR2 FYNNEI. The CDR3 is 14 residues long. Trimming cost V 10 bases and J 1 base, with 16 bases left between them. CDR3 protein: CAIREGFTNTEAFF. The CDR3 DNA sequence: TGTGCCATCAGGGAAGGGTTCACGAACACTGAAGCTTTCTTT.

The chain combines TRBV20-1 with TRBJ2-1, with 8 nucleotides matching TRBD2. This CDR3 spans 14 amino acids. Germline CDR1 DFQATT, CDR2 SNEGSKA (reference sequence). The ends lost 6 bases at V and 3 bases at J; junction bases unmatched: 7. CDR3: CSAIKGLVYNEQFF. The CDR3 coding sequence is TGCAGTGCGATTAAGGGACTAGTCTACAATGAGCAGTTCTTC.

The chain joins TRBV6-4 to TRBJ1-1; the D gene is possibly TRBD1 (6 bases). Trimming removed 6 bases at V and 3 bases at J, with 14 bases between. The germline V gene encodes CDR1 MRHNA and CDR2 SNTAGT. This CDR3 has 14 amino acids. CDR3 amino acids: CASRIRGEDTEAFF. In DNA, the CDR3 is TGTGCCAGCAGAATCAGGGGCGAGGACACTGAAGCTTTCTTT.